This T cell receptor beta chain comes out of a study of CD8 T cells in Susac syndrome. Overall study findings and caveats: The authors found under 20 Susac-specific public clones in total CD8+ repertoires and a few in CD8+ TEMRA repertoires.

The germline CDR1 and CDR2 sequences are MNHEY and SVGEGT. The CDR3 is 14 amino acids. Trimming shortened V by 8 bases and J by 3 bases, and 13 bases separated the two germline ends. As regards this clonotype: Its cognate antigen is unknown.

With random hexamers, reverse transcription was performed on about 0.5 to 1 ug of RNA. An immunoSEQ multiplex PCR generated amplified TCR beta CDR3 products spanning 54 Vbeta and 13 Jbeta. One entry per CDR3 protein, called by TCRdb with MiXCR from the immunoSEQ multiplex PCR reads. This table has some 130,000 distinct CDR3 sequences, around 93% appearing once. This sequence was found in a human donor with Susac syndrome. Sequenced material: CD8+ T cells from PBMCs. The J gene is TRBJ2-2, the V gene TRBV6-2 or TRBV6-3; unclear D gene. The CDR3 DNA reads TGTGCCAGCGGGGATGTCCCACACACCGGGGAGCTGTTTTTT. It yields the protein CASGDVPHTGELFF.